The 21 T cell receptor beta chains given below trace back to one sample, sequenced in a study of cytomegalovirus exposure and HLA in healthy donors. Researchers ran the PCR with 60 Vbeta and 13 Jbeta primers. Profiled with immunoSEQ multiplex PCR; TCRdb holds only in-frame clones, not every one. The sample records roughly 43,000 clones, around 77% being singletons. The specimen sequenced was PBMCs. These receptors originate from a man aged 25-40 years in good health and CMV-seronegative.

As to this clone: The sample carries other DNA sequences with the same CDR3. The J gene is TRBJ2-3, the V gene TRBV7-2; D is perhaps TRBD2 (6 bases). The germline CDR1 and CDR2 sequences are SGHTA and FQGNSA. This CDR3 region has 15 residues. Trimming took 0 bases from V and 2 from J, leaving 9 bases between them. CDR3 residues: CASSLAGGPTDTQYF. CDR3 nucleotides: TGTGCCAGCAGCTTAGCGGGAGGCCCCACAGATACGCAGTATTTT.

The rearrangement uses TRBV30 and TRBJ2-1, with D hard to call. The V end lost 0 bases, the J end lost 4 bases, and 7 bases lay between the germline ends. Germline CDR1 GTSNPN, CDR2 SVGIG (reference sequence). This CDR3 spans 13 amino acids. The CDR3 DNA follows: TGTGCCTGGAGTGTTGGGCAATACAATGAGCAGTTCTTC. Translated, it gives CAWSVGQYNEQFF. Full variable domain (remainder filled in from reference TRBV30 and TRBJ2-1): SQTIHQWPATLVQPVGSPLSLECTVEGTSNPNLYWYRQAAGRGLQLLFYSVGIGQISSEVPQNLSASRPQDRQFILSSKKLLLSDSGFYLCAWSVGQYNEQFFGPGTRLTVL.

The chain couples TRBV2 to TRBJ2-6; D is possibly TRBD1 (5 bases). Germline V gene sequence: CDR1 SNHLY, CDR2 FYNNEI. V gave up 4 bases and J gave up 4 bases, with 17 bases separating them. There are 17 residues in the CDR3. The CDR3 sequence is CASSVWGLRYGANVLTF. The DNA of the CDR3 is TGTGCCAGCAGTGTTTGGGGCCTAAGGTACGGGGCCAACGTCCTGACTTTC.

This chain uses TRBV7-6 with TRBJ2-2, with 12 bases lining up with TRBD2. V dropped 5 bases and J dropped 4; count of bases not matched to a gene: 8. Germline-derived CDR1 and CDR2 are SGHVS and FNYEAQ. This CDR3 contains 17 residues. CDR3 DNA: TGTGCCAGCAGCCGGACTAGCGGGATAACCTCCACCGGGGAGCTGTTTTTT. As protein: CASSRTSGITSTGELFF.

This clone was recorded only once. The chain couples TRBV20-1 to TRBJ2-7, with D possibly TRBD2 on 5 matching bases. From germline, CDR1 is DFQATT and CDR2 SNEGSKA (reference sequence). Trimming removed 7 bases at V and 4 bases at J, with 11 bases between. The CDR3 spans 11 residues. DNA for the CDR3: TGCAGTGTTTCTAGCACTTACGAGCAGTACTTC. Protein product: CSVSSTYEQYF.

In regard to this clone: An end of the junction does not agree with germline; a read error may underlie this. The chain joins TRBV18 to TRBJ1-4, with 9 bases fitting TRBD1. Germline V CDR1 and CDR2: KGHSH, LQKENI. The CDR3 length is 16 residues. DNA for the CDR3: TGTGCCAGCTCACCACAACACGTCCCGGGACAGGGCGCGACGGATTTT. It translates to CASSPQHVPGQGATDF. Together with reference TRBV18 and TRBJ1-4, the CDR3 gives the full variable domain: NAGVMQNPRHLVRRRGQEARLRCSPMKGHSHVYWYRQLPEEGLKFMVYLQKENIIDESGMPKERFSAEFPKEGPSILRIQQVVRGDSAAYFCASSPQHVPGQGATDFGSGTQLSVL.

This sequence joins TRBV19 and TRBJ1-5; the D is unclear. V was cut by 5 bases and J by 4 bases, with 12 bases left in between. This CDR3 contains 14 residues. CDR1 is LNHDA, CDR2 SQIVND, per germline (reference sequence). CDR3 loop: CASSRQADNQPQHF. The DNA for the CDR3 is TGTGCCAGTAGTCGGCAGGCCGATAATCAGCCCCAGCATTTT.

This clone occurred once. The CDR3 spells CASSFSEGADYEQYF. CDR3 in DNA: TGTGCCAGCAGCTTTTCTGAGGGGGCGGACTACGAGCAGTACTTC. The chain links TRBV13 to TRBJ2-7, with 7 bases lining up with TRBD1. With 3 bases clipped from V and 3 bases from J, the junction kept 8 bases outside the gene matches. The germline CDR1 and CDR2 sequences are PRHDT and FYEKMQ (reference sequence). The CDR3 extends over 15 amino acids.

Comment on this clone: This same CDR3 is encoded by further DNA sequences in the sample. This chain links TRBV9 with TRBJ1-2, with 7 bases aligning to TRBD1. The length of the CDR3 is 15 residues. Germline-derived CDR1 and CDR2 are SGDLS and YYNGEE. J gave up 7 bases and V 3 bases, and 12 bases lay outside the gene matches. The CDR3 sequence: CASSGPTGPRRGYTF. CDR3 nucleotide sequence: TGTGCCAGCAGCGGACCGACAGGGCCAAGACGTGGCTACACCTTC.

J is TRBJ1-1 and V is TRBV10-1; the D gene is possibly TRBD1 (5 bases). Per germline, CDR1 WNHNN and CDR2 SYGVQD (reference sequence). V gave up 6 bases and J gave up 4 bases, with 18 bases separating them. The CDR3 is 15 residues long. The CDR3 region is CASSEAHAGGTEAFF. CDR3 in DNA: TGCGCCAGCAGCGAGGCCCACGCCGGGGGCACTGAAGCTTTCTTT.

This chain joins TRBV2 and TRBJ2-7, with 10 bases lining up with TRBD1. CDR3 length: 14 amino acids. From germline, CDR1 is SNHLY and CDR2 FYNNEI. V lost 6 bases to trimming and J lost 4 bases; unmatched junction nucleotides: 6. The CDR3 sequence: CASSAGTGVYEQYF. The DNA of the CDR3 is TGTGCCAGCAGCGCCGGGACAGGGGTGTACGAGCAGTACTTC.

This clone turned up a few times. The rearrangement joins TRBV7-2 to TRBJ2-1; tentative D call: TRBD1 (7 bases). Germline V lookup: CDR1 SGHTA, CDR2 FQGNSA. This CDR3 spans 14 amino acids. V was clipped by 4 bases and J by 8 bases, with 15 bases between them. CDR3 DNA sequence: TGTGCCAGCAGCTCCCAGGGGGGCTATGATGAGCAGTTCTTC. It encodes CASSSQGGYDEQFF.

This sequence joins TRBV9 and TRBJ2-5, with 10 nucleotides matching TRBD2. Germline V gene data show CDR1 as SGDLS and CDR2 as YYNGEE. The trim removed 4 bases at V and 5 bases at J, leaving 8 bases unmatched. This CDR3 spans 15 amino acids. The CDR3 DNA reads as TGTGCCAGCAGCCCTGGACTAGCGGCCCTTGAGACCCAGTACTTC. Translated: CASSPGLAALETQYF.

This clone was seen just once. The gene calls are TRBV7-9 and TRBJ2-2; D possibly corresponds to TRBD1 (5 bases). Looked up from germline, CDR1 is SEHNR and CDR2 is FQNEAQ (reference sequence). V lost 3 bases, J lost 2 bases, and 19 bases lay in between. This CDR3 has 18 residues. Written as DNA, the CDR3 is TGTGCCAGCAGCTTCACCAGGGTGGAAAAACCAAACACCGGGGAGCTGTTTTTT. It codes for CASSFTRVEKPNTGELFF. Drawing the rest from reference TRBV7-9 and TRBJ2-2, the complete variable domain is DTGVSQNPRHKITKRGQNVTFRCDPISEHNRLYWYRQTLGQGPEFLTYFQNEAQLEKSRLLSDRFSAERPKGSFSTLEIQRTEQGDSAMYLCASSFTRVEKPNTGELFFGEGSRLTVL.

The V and J genes are TRBV5-1 and TRBJ2-2; D may be TRBD2 (6 bases). Germline V gene lookup returns CDR1 SGHRS and CDR2 YFSETQ. The CDR3 totals 17 residues. Trimming took off 0 bases at V and 7 bases at J, with 19 bases between the two ends. The CDR3, as DNA: TGCGCCAGCAGCTTGGATCCCGGGACTGGCTTTATCGGGGAGCTGTTTTTT. The encoded protein is CASSLDPGTGFIGELFF.

The gene calls are TRBV4-1 and TRBJ2-3; 9 positions agree with TRBD2. Germline V gene lookup returns CDR1 MGHRA and CDR2 YSYEKL. The CDR3 covers 17 residues. J was trimmed by 0 bases and V by 1 base; bases with no gene match: 5. CDR3 DNA sequence: TGCGCCAGCAGCCAAGGCACCACTAGCGGGAGCACAGATACGCAGTATTTT. Translated, it gives CASSQGTTSGSTDTQYF.

V and J are TRBV15 and TRBJ2-3, with D maybe TRBD2 (6 bases). Germline-derived CDR1 and CDR2 are LNHNV and YYDKDF (reference sequence). Trimming removed 5 bases from V and 4 bases from J, with 16 bases in between. The CDR3 runs to 15 residues. Here the CDR3 reads CATSLSGDGADTQYF. The CDR3 nucleotides are TGTGCCACCAGCCTCTCGGGGGACGGGGCAGATACGCAGTATTTT.

V usage is TRBV6-6 and J usage is TRBJ1-5, with 7 nucleotides matching TRBD1. Trimming at V came to 2 bases and at J to 6 bases, leaving 1 base not matched to a gene. This CDR3 region has 13 residues. Germline-derived CDR1 and CDR2 are MNHNY and SVGAGI (reference sequence). Written as DNA, the CDR3 is TGTGCCAGCAGTTACGGGACAGCTCAGCCCCAGCATTTT. It encodes CASSYGTAQPQHF.

This clone has just one count. The rearrangement joins TRBV5-1 to TRBJ2-6, with 8 bases matching TRBD2. This CDR3 region has 17 residues. The germline V gene encodes CDR1 SGHRS and CDR2 YFSETQ. The V gene end was trimmed by 1 base and the J gene end by 0 bases; junction bases not matched to a gene: 3. The CDR3 DNA follows: TGCGCCAGCAGCTTGAGCGGGGGAAGCTCTGGGGCCAACGTCCTGACTTTC. Its translation: CASSLSGGSSGANVLTF. Based on the CDR3 plus reference TRBV5-1 and TRBJ2-6, the full variable domain is KAGVTQTPRYLIKTRGQQVTLSCSPISGHRSVSWYQQTPGQGLQFLFEYFSETQRNKGNFPGRFSGRQFSNSRSEMNVSTLELGDSALYLCASSLSGGSSGANVLTFGAGSRLTVL.

J is TRBJ2-5 and V is TRBV28; tentatively, D is TRBD2 (5 bases). The J call may be faulty, since TRBJ2-7 better matches the DNA end. The germline CDR1 and CDR2 sequences are MDHEN and SYDVKM. The CDR3 has 15 amino acids. CDR3 DNA: TGTGCCAGCCTCACGGCTAGTCGGGGAAACTACGAGCAGTACTTC. Protein: CASLTASRGNYEQYF.

The rearrangement links TRBV11-3 to TRBJ2-3; D perhaps matches TRBD2 (6 bases). The CDR3 has 14 residues. Trimming cost V 2 bases and J 1 base, with 7 bases left between them. The germline CDR1 and CDR2 sequences are SGHNT and YENEEA. CDR3 DNA: TGTGCCAGCAGCTTATTAGCGGGCACAGATACGCAGTATTTT. Its protein product is CASSLLAGTDTQYF.